This entry lists 18 T cell receptor beta chains sequenced from one sample in a study of blood T cell repertoires in COVID-19. Data came from immunoSEQ multiplex PCR; TCRdb stores just in-frame clones and leaves some out. The sample lists 150,000 or so clones; 87% were seen once. The sequencing input was peripheral blood. The origin of the receptors is a woman in her forties or fifties with acute or convalescent COVID-19.

The gene calls are TRBV2 and TRBJ2-3; 9 bases are shared with TRBD2. This CDR3 spans 15 amino acids. V dropped 1 base and J dropped 4; count of bases not matched to a gene: 3. Germline CDR1 is SNHLY and CDR2 is FYNNEI. The DNA for the CDR3 is TGTGCCAGCAGTGAAGTCAGGACTAGCGCAGATACGCAGTATTTT. Its protein is CASSEVRTSADTQYF.

The genes are TRBV29-1 and TRBJ2-1; 10 nucleotides agree with TRBD2. CDR3 length: 14 residues. The J segment lost 3 bases and the V segment lost 6 bases, leaving 5 bases of the junction unmatched. Germline values: CDR1 SQVTM, CDR2 ANQGSEA. The CDR3 DNA is TGCAGCGTACCCTCTAGCGGGGGCTACAATGAGCAGTTCTTC. It is translated as CSVPSSGGYNEQFF.

The V call is TRBV3-1 (or the pseudogene TRBV3-2), the J call TRBJ2-1, with TRBD2 as a possible D gene (5 bases). There are 13 residues in the CDR3. Germline V gives CDR1 LGHDT, CDR2 YNNKEL (reference sequence). The V end was cut by 1 base, the J end by 6 bases, with 7 bases between. The CDR3 loop reads CASSQVRGNEQFF. CDR3 sequence (DNA): TGTGCCAGCAGCCAAGTTCGGGGCAATGAGCAGTTCTTC.

This clone appeared once. The CDR3 sequence is CAWSAHRGGREKLFF. The CDR3, as DNA: TGTGCCTGGAGTGCCCACAGGGGCGGTAGGGAAAAACTGTTTTTT. The rearrangement joins TRBV30 to TRBJ1-4; 7 nucleotides line up with TRBD1. CDR3 length equals 15 residues. CDR1 and CDR2 (germline): GTSNPN, SVGIG (reference sequence). V shed 1 base, J shed 8 bases, and the junction held 10 bases outside the gene matches.

V gene TRBV11-3 combines with J gene TRBJ2-7; D perhaps matches TRBD2 (6 bases). Trimming shortened V by 5 bases and J by 7 bases, and 12 bases separated the two germline ends. The CDR3 length is 12 residues. Germline V CDR1 and CDR2: SGHNT, YENEEA. The CDR3 region has the DNA TGTGCCAGCAGCGTTATGGGGAGGGAGCAGTACTTC. Translating gives CASSVMGREQYF.

V usage is TRBV6-2 or TRBV6-3 and J usage is TRBJ1-4; D uncertain. V lost 5 bases and J 0 bases, leaving 10 bases between the germline ends. The CDR3 covers 15 residues. From germline, CDR1 is MNHEY and CDR2 SVGEGT. The CDR3 loop reads CASSTRDATNEKLFF. For the CDR3, the DNA is TGTGCCAGCAGTACTCGGGATGCAACTAATGAAAAACTGTTTTTT.

The chain couples TRBV14 to TRBJ1-6; 8 bases fit TRBD1. Germline values: CDR1 SGHDN, CDR2 FVKESK. V shed 4 bases and J 9 bases; nucleotides not matched to a gene: 11. There are 16 residues in the CDR3. The CDR3 is CASSPRTGRGISPLHF. The CDR3 bases are TGTGCCAGCAGCCCAAGGACAGGGCGTGGGATTTCACCCCTCCACTTT.

In DNA, the CDR3 is TGTGCCAGCTCACCGTCCGGGACTAGCGGGGGCGAGCAGTACTTC. It specifies CASSPSGTSGGEQYF. The chain joins TRBV18 to TRBJ2-7; 14 bases match TRBD2. Trimming took 3 bases from V and 6 from J; bases not matched to a gene: 4. The germline V gene has CDR1 KGHSH and CDR2 LQKENI. The CDR3 has 15 amino acids. The full variable domain, completed using reference TRBV18 and TRBJ2-7, is NAGVMQNPRHLVRRRGQEARLRCSPMKGHSHVYWYRQLPEEGLKFMVYLQKENIIDESGMPKERFSAEFPKEGPSILRIQQVVRGDSAAYFCASSPSGTSGGEQYFGPGTRLTVT.

J is TRBJ1-2 and V is TRBV29-1, with D possibly matching TRBD1 (5 bases). Trimming left V 7 bases short and J 3 bases short, with 18 bases between. The CDR3 length is 14 residues. Per germline, CDR1 SQVTM and CDR2 ANQGSEA. The CDR3 loop reads CSAWGGLLDYGYTF. The CDR3 bases are TGCAGCGCCTGGGGGGGTCTGCTTGACTATGGCTACACCTTC.

The chain has TRBV24-1 and TRBJ2-3, with no clear D. Trimming took 5 bases from V and 1 from J, leaving 9 bases between them. This CDR3 has 14 residues. Germline V gene lookup returns CDR1 KGHDR and CDR2 SFDVKD. As DNA, the CDR3 is TGTGCCACCAGTGGGAGAGTGGGCACAGATACGCAGTATTTT. It is translated as CATSGRVGTDTQYF.

This rearrangement joins TRBV19 to TRBJ1-4; D is ambiguous. The CDR3 totals 14 residues. The ends were cut back, 2 bases at V and 6 bases at J, with 10 bases in the middle. Germline assignment: CDR1 LNHDA and CDR2 SQIVND (reference sequence). The CDR3 protein is CASSIRGSDEKLFF. CDR3 DNA: TGTGCCAGTAGTATACGCGGGAGCGATGAAAAACTGTTTTTT.

This chain connects TRBV12-5 to TRBJ1-1; D is unresolved. Germline CDR1 reads LGHNT; CDR2 reads FRNRAP. This CDR3 spans 14 amino acids. V lost 4 bases and J 1 base, leaving 10 bases between the germline ends. As DNA, the CDR3 is TGTGCTAGTGGTTCCCCGGGAGAGAACACTGAAGCTTTCTTT. Its translation is CASGSPGENTEAFF.

The chain carries TRBV7-2 and TRBJ2-1, with D tentatively TRBD2 (5 bases). Trimming took off 6 bases at V and 6 bases at J, with 12 bases between the two ends. This CDR3 contains 13 residues. Germline V gene sequence: CDR1 SGHTA, CDR2 FQGNSA. CDR3 DNA: TGTGCCAGCAGTCTCGGGATTTTCAATGAGCAGTTCTTC. This sequence encodes CASSLGIFNEQFF. The full variable domain, rest sourced from reference TRBV7-2 and TRBJ2-1, is GAGVSQSPSNKVTEKGKDVELRCDPISGHTALYWYRQSLGQGLEFLIYFQGNSAPDKSGLPSDRFSAERTGGSVSTLTIQRTQQEDSAVYLCASSLGIFNEQFFGPGTRLTVL.

Points on this clone: Other DNA sequences from this sample encode an identical CDR3 as well. The chain recombines TRBV10-3 with TRBJ2-5; D is possibly TRBD1 (6 bases). Trimming left V 6 bases short and J 5 bases short, with 13 bases between. Germline V gene lookup returns CDR1 ENHRY and CDR2 SYGVKD. The CDR3 runs 13 residues. The CDR3 loop reads CAIRPQGGETQYF. CDR3 coding DNA: TGTGCCATCAGGCCTCAAGGGGGTGAGACCCAGTACTTC.

The sample holds many counts of this clone. The chain joins TRBV9 to TRBJ1-4; weak D call: TRBD1 (6 bases). With 4 bases removed from V and 2 bases from J, the gap between germline ends came to 15 bases. The CDR3 is 16 amino acids. CDR1 is SGDLS, CDR2 YYNGEE, per germline. The DNA of the CDR3 is TGTGCCAGCAGCCCAAACTGGGGGCAGACTAATGAAAAACTGTTTTTT. Amino acids: CASSPNWGQTNEKLFF.

The V call is TRBV11-2, the J call TRBJ2-1; 7 bases align to TRBD2. Germline CDR1 is SGHAT and CDR2 is FQNNGV. This CDR3 spans 17 amino acids. V lost 1 base to trimming and J lost 5 bases; unmatched junction nucleotides: 11. The CDR3 nucleotides are TGTGCCAGCAGCTTAGTTTATGGGACTACCCTTAACAATGAGCAGTTCTTC. It is translated as CASSLVYGTTLNNEQFF.

This clone has just a few counts. This chain joins TRBV6-2 or TRBV6-3 and TRBJ1-3; 7 bases agree with TRBD1. V trimming: 6 bases; J trimming: 10 bases; junction bases outside the gene matches: 6. The germline V gene has CDR1 MNHEY and CDR2 SVGEGT. CDR3 length: 12 residues. The CDR3 spells CASSPDRMTIYF. The CDR3 DNA reads as TGTGCCAGCAGCCCGGACAGGATGACCATATATTTT.

The sample holds a few counts of this clone. The chain is built from TRBV7-8 and TRBJ2-1, with a possible D match to TRBD1 (6 bases). The germline CDR1 and CDR2 sequences are SGHVS and FQNEAQ. Deletions cut 5 bases from V and 4 bases from J, with 12 bases between. The CDR3 is 14 residues long. The CDR3 protein is CASSPLQGYNEQFF. Here the CDR3 DNA reads TGTGCCAGCAGCCCCCTTCAGGGGTACAATGAGCAGTTCTTC.